This T cell receptor (beta chain) appears in the sequencing data of a study of OX40 agonist ivuxolimab in advanced cancers. Study overall: Patients were infused with ivuxolimab every 2 weeks at 0.01 to 10 mg/kg.

Produced via immunoSEQ multiplex PCR; TCRdb's table is partial and in-frame only. This table has some 40,000 clones, around four fifths appearing once. This CDR3 region has 14 residues. Germline V gene sequence: CDR1 SGHVS, CDR2 FQNEAQ. V lost 1 base and J lost 3, with 10 bases in between. Here the sequenced sample was CD4+ or CD8+ T cells sorted from blood, taken in a trial of the OX40 agonist ivuxolimab. The chain joins TRBV7-8 to TRBJ2-7; the D call may be TRBD1 or TRBD2 (5 bases each). The origin of this receptor is an adult with an advanced solid tumor such as melanoma, head and neck, liver or kidney cancer. DNA for the CDR3: TGTGCCAGCAGCTTAGTGGCAGGGAGCTACGAGCAGTACTTC. Its protein product is CASSLVAGSYEQYF.